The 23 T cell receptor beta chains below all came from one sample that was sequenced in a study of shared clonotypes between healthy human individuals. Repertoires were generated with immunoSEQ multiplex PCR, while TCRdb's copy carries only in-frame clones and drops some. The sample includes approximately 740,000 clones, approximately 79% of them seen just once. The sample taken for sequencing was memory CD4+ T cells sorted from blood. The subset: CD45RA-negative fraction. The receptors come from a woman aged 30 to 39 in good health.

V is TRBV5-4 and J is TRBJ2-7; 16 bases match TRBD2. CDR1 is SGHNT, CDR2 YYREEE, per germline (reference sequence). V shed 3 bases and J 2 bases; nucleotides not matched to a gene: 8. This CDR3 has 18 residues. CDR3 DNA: TGTGCCAGCAGCTCCGCCGGGACTAGCGGGAGGGTAACCTACGAGCAGTACTTC. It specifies CASSSAGTSGRVTYEQYF.

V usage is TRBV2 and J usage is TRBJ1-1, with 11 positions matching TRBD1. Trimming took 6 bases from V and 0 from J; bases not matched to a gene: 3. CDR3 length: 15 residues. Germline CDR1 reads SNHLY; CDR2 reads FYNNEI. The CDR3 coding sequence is TGTGCCAGCAGACGGACAGGGGGCTTGAACACTGAAGCTTTCTTT. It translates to CASRRTGGLNTEAFF. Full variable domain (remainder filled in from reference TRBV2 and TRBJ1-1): EPEVTQTPSHQVTQMGQEVILRCVPISNHLYFYWYRQILGQKVEFLVSFYNNEISEKSEIFDDQFSVERPDGSNFTLKIRSTKLEDSAMYFCASRRTGGLNTEAFFGQGTRLTVV.

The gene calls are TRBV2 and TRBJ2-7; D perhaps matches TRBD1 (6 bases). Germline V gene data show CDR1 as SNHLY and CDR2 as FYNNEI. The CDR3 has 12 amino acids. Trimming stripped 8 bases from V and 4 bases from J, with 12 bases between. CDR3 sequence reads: CASRGQPYEQYF. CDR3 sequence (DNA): TGTGCCAGCCGAGGACAGCCTTACGAGCAGTACTTC.

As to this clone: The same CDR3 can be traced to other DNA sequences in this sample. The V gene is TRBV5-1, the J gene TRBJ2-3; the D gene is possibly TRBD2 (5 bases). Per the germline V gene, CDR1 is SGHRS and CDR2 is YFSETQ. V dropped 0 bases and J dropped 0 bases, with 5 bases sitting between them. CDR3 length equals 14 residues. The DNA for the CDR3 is TGCGCCAGCAGCTTGGGCGGGAGCACAGATACGCAGTATTTT. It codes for CASSLGGSTDTQYF.

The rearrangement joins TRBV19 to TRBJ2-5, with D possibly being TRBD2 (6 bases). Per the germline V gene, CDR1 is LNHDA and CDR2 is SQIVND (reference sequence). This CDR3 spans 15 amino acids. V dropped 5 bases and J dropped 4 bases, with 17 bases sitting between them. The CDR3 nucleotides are TGTGCCAGTAGTCGGGGGAGTTTTGAGGGAGAGACCCAGTACTTC. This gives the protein CASSRGSFEGETQYF.

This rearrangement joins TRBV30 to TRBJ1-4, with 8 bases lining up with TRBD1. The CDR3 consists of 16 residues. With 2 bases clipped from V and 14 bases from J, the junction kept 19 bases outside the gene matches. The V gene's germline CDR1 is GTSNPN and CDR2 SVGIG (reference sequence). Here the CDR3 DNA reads TGTGCCTGGAGTATGGAAACAGGGGGAGGTCTTTTAAGGCTGTTTTTT. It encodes CAWSMETGGGLLRLFF.

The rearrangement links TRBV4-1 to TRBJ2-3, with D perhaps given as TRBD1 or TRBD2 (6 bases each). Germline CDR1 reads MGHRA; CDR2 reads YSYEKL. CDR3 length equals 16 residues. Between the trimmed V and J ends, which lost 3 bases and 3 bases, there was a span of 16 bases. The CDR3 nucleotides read TGCGCCAGCAGCCAGCCCCTCCGGGGGCGGACAGATACGCAGTATTTT. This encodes CASSQPLRGRTDTQYF.

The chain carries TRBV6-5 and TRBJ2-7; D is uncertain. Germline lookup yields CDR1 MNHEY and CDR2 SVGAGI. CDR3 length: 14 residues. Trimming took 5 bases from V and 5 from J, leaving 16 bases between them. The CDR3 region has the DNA TGTGCCAGCAGTGAACAAGGACGATCGGACGAGCAGTACTTC. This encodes CASSEQGRSDEQYF.

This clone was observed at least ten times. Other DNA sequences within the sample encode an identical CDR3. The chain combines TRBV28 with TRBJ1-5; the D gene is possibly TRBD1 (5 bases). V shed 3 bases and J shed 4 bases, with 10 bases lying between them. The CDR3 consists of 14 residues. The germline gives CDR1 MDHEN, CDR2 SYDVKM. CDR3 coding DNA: TGTGCCAGCAGTTTCGGGACTCTTAATCAGCCCCAGCATTTT. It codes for CASSFGTLNQPQHF.

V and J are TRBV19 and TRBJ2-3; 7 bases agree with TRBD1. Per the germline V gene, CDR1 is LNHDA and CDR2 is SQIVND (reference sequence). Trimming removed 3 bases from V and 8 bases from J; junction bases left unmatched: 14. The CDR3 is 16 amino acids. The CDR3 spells CASSIGNRGIMGTQYF. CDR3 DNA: TGTGCCAGTAGTATTGGCAACAGGGGAATAATGGGTACGCAGTATTTT.

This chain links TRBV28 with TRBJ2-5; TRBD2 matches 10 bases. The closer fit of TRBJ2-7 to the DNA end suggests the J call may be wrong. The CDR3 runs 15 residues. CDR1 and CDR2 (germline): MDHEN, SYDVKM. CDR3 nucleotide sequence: TGTGCCAGCAGTAAACCGGGACTAGCGACAAACGAGCAGTACTTC. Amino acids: CASSKPGLATNEQYF.

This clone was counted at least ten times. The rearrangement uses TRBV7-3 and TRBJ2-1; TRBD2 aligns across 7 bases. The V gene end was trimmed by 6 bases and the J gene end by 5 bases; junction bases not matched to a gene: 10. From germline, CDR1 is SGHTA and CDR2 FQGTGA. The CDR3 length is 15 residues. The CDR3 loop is CASRFTSVGNNEQFF. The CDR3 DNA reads TGTGCCAGCAGGTTTACTAGCGTCGGGAACAATGAGCAGTTCTTC.

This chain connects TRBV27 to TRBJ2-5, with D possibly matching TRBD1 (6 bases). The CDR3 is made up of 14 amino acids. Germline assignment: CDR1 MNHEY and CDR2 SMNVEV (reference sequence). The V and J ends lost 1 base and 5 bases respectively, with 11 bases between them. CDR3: CASSLLGAWETQYF. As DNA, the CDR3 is TGTGCCAGCAGTTTATTGGGGGCTTGGGAGACCCAGTACTTC.

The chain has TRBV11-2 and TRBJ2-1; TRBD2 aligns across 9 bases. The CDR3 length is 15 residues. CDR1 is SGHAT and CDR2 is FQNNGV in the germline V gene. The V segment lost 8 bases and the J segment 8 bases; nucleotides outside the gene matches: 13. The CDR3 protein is CASRRGGLALHEQFF. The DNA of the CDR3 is TGTGCCAGCCGACGAGGAGGACTAGCGCTGCATGAGCAGTTCTTC.

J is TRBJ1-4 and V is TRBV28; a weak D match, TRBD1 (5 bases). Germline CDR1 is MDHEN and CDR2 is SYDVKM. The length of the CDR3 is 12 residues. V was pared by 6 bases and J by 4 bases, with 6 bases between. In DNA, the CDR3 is TGTGCCAGCAGGCAGGGTAATGAAAAACTGTTTTTT. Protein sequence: CASRQGNEKLFF.

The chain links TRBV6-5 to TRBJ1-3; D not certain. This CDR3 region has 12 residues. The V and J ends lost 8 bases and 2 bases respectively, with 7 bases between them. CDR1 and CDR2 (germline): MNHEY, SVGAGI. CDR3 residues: CASSSPGNTIYF. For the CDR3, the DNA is TGTGCCAGCTCCTCTCCTGGAAACACCATATATTTT.

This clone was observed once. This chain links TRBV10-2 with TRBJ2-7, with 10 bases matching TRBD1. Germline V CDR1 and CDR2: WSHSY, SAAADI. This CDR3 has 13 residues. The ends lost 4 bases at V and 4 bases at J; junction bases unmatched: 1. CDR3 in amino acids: CASSGQGAYEQYF. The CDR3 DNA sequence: TGCGCCAGCAGTGGACAGGGGGCATACGAGCAGTACTTC.

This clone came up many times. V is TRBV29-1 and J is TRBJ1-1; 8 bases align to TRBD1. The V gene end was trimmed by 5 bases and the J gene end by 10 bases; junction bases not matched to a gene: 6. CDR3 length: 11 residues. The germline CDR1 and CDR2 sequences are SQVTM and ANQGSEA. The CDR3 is CSVRTGWGAFF. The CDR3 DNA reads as TGCAGCGTTCGGACAGGGTGGGGAGCTTTCTTT.

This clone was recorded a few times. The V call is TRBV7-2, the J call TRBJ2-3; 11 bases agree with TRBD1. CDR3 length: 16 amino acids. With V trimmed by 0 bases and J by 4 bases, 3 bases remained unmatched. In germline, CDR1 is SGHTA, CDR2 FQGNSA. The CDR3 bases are TGTGCCAGCAGCTTAGCCGGGACAGGGGGAGCAGATACGCAGTATTTT. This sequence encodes CASSLAGTGGADTQYF. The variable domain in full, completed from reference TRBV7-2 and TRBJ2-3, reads GAGVSQSPSNKVTEKGKDVELRCDPISGHTALYWYRQSLGQGLEFLIYFQGNSAPDKSGLPSDRFSAERTGGSVSTLTIQRTQQEDSAVYLCASSLAGTGGADTQYFGPGTRLTVL.

CDR3 nucleotides: TGTGCCTGGGAACAGAACACTGAAGCTTTCTTT. It yields the protein CAWEQNTEAFF. The gene calls are TRBV30 and TRBJ1-1; D not resolved. CDR1 GTSNPN and CDR2 SVGIG come from the germline V gene (reference sequence). This CDR3 is 11 amino acids long. V dropped 5 bases and J dropped 1 base, with 5 bases sitting between them.

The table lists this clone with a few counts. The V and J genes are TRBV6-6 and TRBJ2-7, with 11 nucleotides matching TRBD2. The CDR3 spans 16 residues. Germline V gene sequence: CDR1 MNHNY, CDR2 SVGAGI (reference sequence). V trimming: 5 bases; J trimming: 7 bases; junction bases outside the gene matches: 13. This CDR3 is CASSGSSGGATREQYF. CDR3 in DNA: TGTGCCAGCAGTGGGAGTAGCGGGGGGGCTACGAGAGAGCAGTACTTC.

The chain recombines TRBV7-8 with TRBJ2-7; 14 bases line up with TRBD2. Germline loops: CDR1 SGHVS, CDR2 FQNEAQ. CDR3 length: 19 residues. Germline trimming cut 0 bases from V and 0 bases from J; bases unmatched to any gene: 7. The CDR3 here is CASSLAGTSGSLGSYEQYF. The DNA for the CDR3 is TGTGCCAGCAGCTTAGCCGGGACTAGCGGGAGTTTAGGCTCCTACGAGCAGTACTTC. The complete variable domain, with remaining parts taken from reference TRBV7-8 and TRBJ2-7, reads GAGVSQSPRYKVAKRGQDVALRCDPISGHVSLFWYQQALGQGPEFLTYFQNEAQLDKSGLPSDRFFAERPEGSVSTLKIQRTQQEDSAVYLCASSLAGTSGSLGSYEQYFGPGTRLTVT.

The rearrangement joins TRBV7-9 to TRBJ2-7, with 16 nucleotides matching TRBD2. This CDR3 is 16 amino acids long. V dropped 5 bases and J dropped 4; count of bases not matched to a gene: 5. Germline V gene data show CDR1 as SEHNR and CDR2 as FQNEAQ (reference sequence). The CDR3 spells CASSPGTSGRVYEQYF. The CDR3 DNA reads TGTGCCAGCAGCCCAGGGACTAGCGGGAGGGTGTACGAGCAGTACTTC.